The next 30 T cell receptor beta chains were all read from a single sample in a study of cytomegalovirus exposure and HLA in healthy donors. PCR amplification relied on 60 Vbeta primers (plus 13 Jbeta primers). TCRdb keeps only in-frame clones here, not all; method: immunoSEQ multiplex PCR. This table holds approximately 140,000 clones, around three quarters found once. Input material: PBMCs. The receptor source for this set is a man aged 35-49 years in good health and CMV-seropositive.

The V and J genes are TRBV19 and TRBJ1-2, with 8 bases identical to TRBD1. CDR1 LNHDA and CDR2 SQIVND come from the germline V gene (reference sequence). V lost 8 bases, J lost 3 bases, and 11 bases stayed unmatched. The CDR3 spans 15 residues. CDR3 bases: TGTGCCAGTCGATCAAGCGGCAGGGGGCACTATGGCTACACCTTC. Translation: CASRSSGRGHYGYTF.

This sequence joins TRBV28 and TRBJ1-2; D may be TRBD1 (6 bases). The ends were cut back, 6 bases at V and 5 bases at J, with 13 bases in the middle. The length of the CDR3 is 13 residues. Germline-derived CDR1 and CDR2 are MDHEN and SYDVKM. CDR3 protein: CASREGQYYGYTF. Written as DNA, the CDR3 is TGTGCCAGCAGGGAAGGACAGTATTATGGCTACACCTTC.

The rearrangement uses TRBV2 and TRBJ2-7; 9 positions match TRBD1. CDR1 is SNHLY and CDR2 is FYNNEI in the germline V gene. V dropped 0 bases and J dropped 2; count of bases not matched to a gene: 2. This CDR3 spans 15 amino acids. This CDR3 reads CASSEAGTGTYEQYF. CDR3 in DNA: TGTGCCAGCAGTGAAGCCGGGACAGGGACCTACGAGCAGTACTTC.

This clone was observed a handful of times. The genes are TRBV7-9 and TRBJ1-1, with TRBD1 identical over 7 bases. CDR3 length: 15 residues. The trim removed 5 bases at V and 5 bases at J, leaving 11 bases unmatched. Per the germline V gene, CDR1 is SEHNR and CDR2 is FQNEAQ (reference sequence). CDR3 nucleotide sequence: TGTGCCAGCAGCCTCCGGACAGGATCCCTTACTGAAGCTTTCTTT. Encoded protein: CASSLRTGSLTEAFF.

The gene calls are TRBV19 and TRBJ2-4; D not certain. The CDR3 is made up of 13 amino acids. V lost 2 bases and J lost 0, with 2 bases in between. Germline V gene lookup returns CDR1 LNHDA and CDR2 SQIVND (reference sequence). Written as DNA, the CDR3 is TGTGCCAGTAGTATACTAGCCAAAAACATTCAGTACTTC. This translates into CASSILAKNIQYF.

This clone was counted only a few times. The chain recombines TRBV5-4 with TRBJ1-1; D possibly corresponds to TRBD1 (5 bases). This CDR3 has 13 amino acids. V lost 4 bases and J lost 1, with 8 bases in between. The germline gives CDR1 SGHNT, CDR2 YYREEE (reference sequence). The DNA of the CDR3 is TGTGCCAGCAGCACCAGGGAGAACACTGAAGCTTTCTTT. Translating gives CASSTRENTEAFF.

The chain joins TRBV5-4 to TRBJ1-1; TRBD1 agrees at 8 bases. CDR1 and CDR2 from the germline V gene are SGHNT and YYREEE (reference sequence). The CDR3 loop spans 15 amino acids. V lost 4 bases and J lost 4; bases outside the gene matches: 9. CDR3 coding DNA: TGTGCCAGCAGCCTAGACAGGGGTCTCGGCACTGAAGCTTTCTTT. It specifies CASSLDRGLGTEAFF. Combining the CDR3 with reference TRBV5-4 and TRBJ1-1 gives the whole variable domain ETGVTQSPTHLIKTRGQQVTLRCSSQSGHNTVSWYQQALGQGPQFIFQYYREEENGRGNFPPRFSGLQFPNYSSELNVNALELDDSALYLCASSLDRGLGTEAFFGQGTRLTVV.

The chain recombines TRBV28 with TRBJ2-7; TRBD2 matches 9 bases. With 5 bases clipped from V and 0 bases from J, the junction kept 5 bases outside the gene matches. The CDR3 contains 15 residues. Per the germline V gene, CDR1 is MDHEN and CDR2 is SYDVKM. The CDR3 nucleotides read TGTGCCAGCAGTCCCACGGGACTAGCCTCCTACGAGCAGTACTTC. Its protein product is CASSPTGLASYEQYF.

As DNA, the CDR3 is TGTGCCAGCAGTTACCGACAGGGTGGAAGGGGAAATACGCAGTATTTT. It specifies CASSYRQGGRGNTQYF. This chain connects TRBV6-5 to TRBJ2-3, with TRBD1 matching 7 bases. With V trimmed by 2 bases and J by 7 bases, 12 bases remained unmatched. CDR1 MNHEY and CDR2 SVGAGI come from the germline V gene. CDR3 length equals 16 residues.

This chain uses TRBV27 with TRBJ2-4; 10 positions agree with TRBD1. CDR1 MNHEY and CDR2 SMNVEV come from the germline V gene (reference sequence). The J segment lost 5 bases and the V segment lost 4 bases, leaving 5 bases of the junction unmatched. The CDR3 is made up of 15 amino acids. The CDR3 bases are TGTGCCAGCAGTTCGTTGGGACAGGGGCAAAACATTCAGTACTTC. It specifies CASSSLGQGQNIQYF.

DNA for the CDR3: TGTGCCAGCAGTTCCCTAGGGACAGGGTTGAGAACTTTCTTT. It is translated as CASSSLGTGLRTFF. V gene TRBV6-5 combines with J gene TRBJ1-1; 9 bases align to TRBD1. The CDR3 is 14 amino acids. V shed 4 bases, J shed 12 bases, and the junction held 12 bases outside the gene matches. The V gene's germline CDR1 is MNHEY and CDR2 SVGAGI.

The chain carries TRBV18 and TRBJ2-7, with TRBD1 as a possible D gene (5 bases). The germline gives CDR1 KGHSH, CDR2 LQKENI. V lost 2 bases to trimming and J lost 4 bases, with 9 bases between them. The CDR3 sequence is 13 residues long. Here the CDR3 DNA reads TGTGCCAGCTCACCAGGGTCAGGGTACGAGCAGTACTTC. The encoded protein is CASSPGSGYEQYF.

The rearrangement links TRBV6-5 to TRBJ2-5, with a weak D call TRBD2 (6 bases). V lost 6 bases and J lost 0, with 14 bases in between. This CDR3 contains 15 residues. Germline V gene data show CDR1 as MNHEY and CDR2 as SVGAGI. CDR3 coding DNA: TGTGCCAGCAGCCGGGACTTCCAGTACCAAGAGACCCAGTACTTC. The encoded protein is CASSRDFQYQETQYF.

This sequence joins TRBV5-1 and TRBJ2-1, with 11 bases fitting TRBD2. Germline trimming cut 3 bases from V and 3 bases from J; bases unmatched to any gene: 5. Germline values: CDR1 SGHRS, CDR2 YFSETQ. This CDR3 spans 16 amino acids. The CDR3 loop reads CASSWELAGDYNEQFF. The CDR3 DNA sequence: TGCGCCAGCAGCTGGGAACTAGCGGGAGACTACAATGAGCAGTTCTTC. The complete variable domain, with remaining parts taken from reference TRBV5-1 and TRBJ2-1, reads KAGVTQTPRYLIKTRGQQVTLSCSPISGHRSVSWYQQTPGQGLQFLFEYFSETQRNKGNFPGRFSGRQFSNSRSEMNVSTLELGDSALYLCASSWELAGDYNEQFFGPGTRLTVL.

The chain recombines TRBV4-3 with TRBJ2-7; possibly TRBD2 for D (6 bases). CDR3 length equals 14 residues. The germline V gene has CDR1 LGHNA and CDR2 YSLEER. V lost 4 bases and J lost 3, with 13 bases in between. The CDR3 DNA reads TGCGCCAGCAGCCCCGCCACCGGGGGCTACGAGCAGTACTTC. It translates to CASSPATGGYEQYF.

The genes are TRBV6-1 and TRBJ1-3; D is perhaps TRBD1 (5 bases). The V end was cut by 3 bases, the J end by 0 bases, with 9 bases between. CDR3 size: 15 residues. The germline V gene encodes CDR1 MNHNS and CDR2 SASEGT. The CDR3 bases are TGTGCCAGCAGTGATGATAGGGGCTCTGGAAACACCATATATTTT. This sequence encodes CASSDDRGSGNTIYF.

J is TRBJ2-2 and V is TRBV2, with 7 bases matching TRBD1. This CDR3 has 14 residues. Trimming cost V 4 bases and J 4 bases; bases outside gene matches: 3. Germline values: CDR1 SNHLY, CDR2 FYNNEI. The CDR3 loop is CASSATGFTGELFF. The CDR3 DNA reads as TGTGCCAGCAGTGCGACAGGGTTCACCGGGGAGCTGTTTTTT.

This clone showed up just a few times. The chain employs TRBV27 and TRBJ2-7; the match to TRBD2 covers 12 bases. Trimming took 5 bases from V and 2 from J; bases not matched to a gene: 1. Germline V CDR1 and CDR2: MNHEY, SMNVEV (reference sequence). This CDR3 is built from 14 residues. CDR3 DNA sequence: TGTGCCAGCAGTCCTAGCGGGAGGGCCTACGAGCAGTACTTC. Amino acids: CASSPSGRAYEQYF.

The chain is built from TRBV6-6 and TRBJ2-3; weak D call: TRBD1 (6 bases). From germline, CDR1 is MNHNY and CDR2 SVGAGI (reference sequence). Trimming removed 6 bases at V and 2 bases at J, with 12 bases between. The CDR3 contains 14 residues. CDR3 nucleotides: TGTGCCAGCAGCCAGGGGCTCGTCACAGATACGCAGTATTTT. Residues: CASSQGLVTDTQYF.

This sequence joins TRBV6-5 and TRBJ2-7, with D possibly matching TRBD1 (6 bases). The V end lost 2 bases, the J end lost 6 bases, and 17 bases lay between the germline ends. CDR1 and CDR2 from the germline V gene are MNHEY and SVGAGI. This CDR3 comprises 15 residues. Here the CDR3 reads CASSYRLQGRGEQYF. CDR3 coding DNA: TGTGCCAGCAGTTACCGGCTACAGGGAAGGGGCGAGCAGTACTTC.

The V gene is TRBV30, the J gene TRBJ1-2; D may be TRBD1 (5 bases). The V gene's germline CDR1 is GTSNPN and CDR2 SVGIG (reference sequence). The V and J ends lost 0 bases and 1 base respectively, with 9 bases between them. CDR3 size: 14 residues. CDR3 sequence reads: CAWSVAGINYGYTF. The DNA for the CDR3 is TGTGCCTGGAGTGTAGCAGGGATTAACTATGGCTACACCTTC.

The chain links TRBV6-1 to TRBJ1-1; tentative D call: TRBD1 (6 bases). Germline V lookup: CDR1 MNHNS, CDR2 SASEGT. V lost 8 bases and J 7 bases, leaving 14 bases between the germline ends. The CDR3 extends over 12 amino acids. CDR3 sequence: CASSDRTVEAFF. The CDR3 DNA reads TGTGCCAGCTCAGACCGGACAGTTGAAGCTTTCTTT.

The chain couples TRBV15 to TRBJ2-3; 11 nucleotides agree with TRBD2. J was trimmed by 2 bases and V by 3 bases; bases with no gene match: 7. Germline loops: CDR1 LNHNV, CDR2 YYDKDF (reference sequence). The CDR3 length is 17 residues. CDR3 coding DNA: TGTGCCACCAGCAGGGCTAGCGGGGGGTTTTCCACAGATACGCAGTATTTT. It encodes CATSRASGGFSTDTQYF.

CDR3 DNA sequence: TGCAGCGTTTCGACAGTAGCTAACTATGGCTACACCTTC. Protein: CSVSTVANYGYTF. The V call is TRBV29-1, the J call TRBJ1-2, with D tentatively TRBD1 (5 bases). The CDR3 loop spans 13 amino acids. The germline V gene encodes CDR1 SQVTM and CDR2 ANQGSEA. Trimming took off 5 bases at V and 0 bases at J, with 10 bases between the two ends.

The V call is TRBV7-9, the J call TRBJ2-5; 7 nucleotides match TRBD1. CDR1 is SEHNR and CDR2 is FQNEAQ in the germline V gene (reference sequence). The CDR3 is 15 residues long. V shed 4 bases and J 2 bases; nucleotides not matched to a gene: 7. The CDR3 DNA is TGTGCCAGCAGCTCCGGGACAGCAATTCAAGAGACCCAGTACTTC. It yields the protein CASSSGTAIQETQYF.

This chain joins TRBV29-1 and TRBJ2-2, with D perhaps matching TRBD1 (6 bases). The CDR3 is 14 residues long. CDR1 is SQVTM, CDR2 ANQGSEA, per germline. Trimming took 6 bases from V and 1 from J, leaving 12 bases between them. CDR3 amino acids: CSVIRDKNTGELFF. The DNA for the CDR3 is TGCAGCGTCATACGGGACAAGAACACCGGGGAGCTGTTTTTT.

The gene calls are TRBV19 and TRBJ1-2; TRBD1 is a possible D gene (5 bases). Germline V lookup: CDR1 LNHDA, CDR2 SQIVND (reference sequence). V was cut by 8 bases and J by 1 base, with 14 bases left in between. This CDR3 spans 14 amino acids. Here the CDR3 reads CASRQGLVNYGYTF. In nucleotides, the CDR3 is TGTGCCAGTCGTCAGGGCTTGGTTAACTATGGCTACACCTTC.

There are a few counts of this clone. The CDR3 loop reads CASSRQGISYSPLHF. The CDR3 coding sequence is TGTGCCAGCAGTCGACAGGGTATTTCTTATTCACCCCTCCACTTT. The chain couples TRBV25-1 to TRBJ1-6, with TRBD1 matching over 7 bases. The CDR3 contains 15 residues. The V segment lost 5 bases and the J segment 8 bases; nucleotides outside the gene matches: 9. Germline values: CDR1 MGHDK, CDR2 SYGVNS.

CDR3 sequence: CASRQGGGNQPQHF. The CDR3 region has the DNA TGTGCCAGCAGACAGGGGGGCGGCAATCAGCCCCAGCATTTT. This chain links TRBV28 with TRBJ1-5, with TRBD1 matching over 8 bases. CDR1 and CDR2 from the germline V gene are MDHEN and SYDVKM. This CDR3 is 14 amino acids long. V was pared by 6 bases and J by 2 bases, with 3 bases of the junction left unmatched.

The genes are TRBV7-2 and TRBJ1-6; D is unclear. V lost 4 bases, J lost 9 bases, and 7 bases lay in between. The CDR3 totals 12 residues. Germline CDR1 reads SGHTA; CDR2 reads FQGNSA. The CDR3 spells CASSSFRSPLHF. CDR3 nucleotide sequence: TGTGCCAGCAGCTCCTTCCGTTCACCCCTCCACTTT.